The 15 T cell receptor beta chains in this list originate from one sample, sequenced in a study of tumor-infiltrating lymphocytes in localized non-small cell lung cancer. Generated by immunoSEQ multiplex PCR, the TCRdb table keeps only in-frame clones and is missing some. The sample yields roughly 15,000 clones, 80% seen once. The sample was uninvolved lung tissue not adjacent to the tumor. Receptors were obtained from a human donor with non-small cell lung cancer.

The CDR3 region is CASSVGQGTDTQYF. The CDR3 coding sequence is TGTGCCAGCAGTGTGGGACAGGGGACAGATACGCAGTATTTT. The rearrangement joins TRBV6-1 to TRBJ2-3; 10 bases align to TRBD1. CDR1 is MNHNS, CDR2 SASEGT, per germline. The CDR3 has 14 amino acids. With 4 bases clipped from V and 3 bases from J, the junction kept 1 base outside the gene matches.

The chain is built from TRBV5-1 and TRBJ2-7; 10 nucleotides line up with TRBD1. CDR3 length: 16 amino acids. Germline CDR1 and CDR2: SGHRS and YFSETQ. V was pared by 2 bases and J by 2 bases, with 7 bases of the junction left unmatched. The CDR3 nucleotides read TGCGCCAGCAGCTTTTTGTTAGGGACAGGGGCCTACGAGCAGTACTTC. Residues: CASSFLLGTGAYEQYF.

The chain employs TRBV5-1 and TRBJ2-3, with unresolved D. Deletions cut 0 bases from V and 1 base from J, with 12 bases between. The CDR3 totals 16 residues. Germline CDR1 reads SGHRS; CDR2 reads YFSETQ. CDR3 bases: TGCGCCAGCAGCTTGGCAGGTTCAGGTGGCACAGATACGCAGTATTTT. Protein: CASSLAGSGGTDTQYF.

The chain uses TRBV30 and TRBJ2-2; perhaps TRBD1 as D (6 bases). Germline CDR1 and CDR2: GTSNPN and SVGIG (reference sequence). The V end was cut by 4 bases, the J end by 5 bases, with 8 bases between. The CDR3 length is 12 residues. CDR3 amino acids: CAWTQGTGELFF. CDR3 nucleotides: TGTGCCTGGACACAGGGTACCGGGGAGCTGTTTTTT.

The chain uses TRBV6-5 and TRBJ2-7; maybe TRBD2 (5 bases). CDR1 is MNHEY and CDR2 is SVGAGI in the germline V gene. The CDR3 runs to 13 residues. The ends were cut back, 4 bases at V and 2 bases at J, with 9 bases in the middle. The CDR3 bases are TGTGCCAGCAGTTCCGGGGTCACCTACGAGCAGTACTTC. This gives the protein CASSSGVTYEQYF.

The gene calls are TRBV7-2 and TRBJ2-2; D is unclear. The CDR3 totals 15 residues. Between the trimmed V and J ends, which lost 5 bases and 0 bases, there was a span of 10 bases. Germline V gene sequence: CDR1 SGHTA, CDR2 FQGNSA. In nucleotides, the CDR3 is TGTGCCAGCAGCCCCAGGCGCACGAACACCGGGGAGCTGTTTTTT. Translating it yields CASSPRRTNTGELFF.

This rearrangement joins TRBV5-4 to TRBJ2-2, with 9 bases that match TRBD2. The CDR3 length is 17 residues. Germline CDR1 is SGHNT and CDR2 is YYREEE (reference sequence). The J segment lost 2 bases and the V segment lost 4 bases, leaving 9 bases of the junction unmatched. The CDR3 sequence: CASSLGLAQTNTGELFF. CDR3 DNA: TGTGCCAGCAGCCTCGGACTAGCGCAGACTAACACCGGGGAGCTGTTTTTT.

This clone was observed a few times. The chain carries TRBV5-1 and TRBJ2-7; TRBD1 agrees at 7 bases. The CDR3 is 13 residues long. V shed 4 bases and J 4 bases; nucleotides not matched to a gene: 5. The germline V gene encodes CDR1 SGHRS and CDR2 YFSETQ. The CDR3 loop reads CASSPGQVYEQYF. As DNA, the CDR3 is TGCGCCAGCAGCCCTGGACAGGTTTACGAGCAGTACTTC.

The chain employs TRBV5-1 and TRBJ2-5, with 9 positions matching TRBD2. V shed 1 base and J 5 bases; nucleotides not matched to a gene: 9. CDR3 length equals 16 residues. Germline-derived CDR1 and CDR2 are SGHRS and YFSETQ. In DNA, the CDR3 is TGCGCCAGCAGCTTGAGCCCTAGAGCGGGAGGTGAGACCCAGTACTTC. Translating gives CASSLSPRAGGETQYF.

The chain couples TRBV2 to TRBJ1-4, with no clear D. Germline V gives CDR1 SNHLY, CDR2 FYNNEI. The CDR3 consists of 14 residues. The V end lost 4 bases, the J end lost 4 bases, and 10 bases lay between the germline ends. In DNA form, the CDR3 reads TGTGCCAGCAGTGTCGGACCGAGTAATGAAAAACTGTTTTTT. Encoded protein: CASSVGPSNEKLFF.

The V and J genes are TRBV5-1 and TRBJ2-3, with TRBD1 as a possible D gene (6 bases). Trimming stripped 3 bases from V and 1 base from J, with 6 bases between. Germline CDR1 is SGHRS and CDR2 is YFSETQ. The CDR3 has 13 amino acids. The CDR3 sequence is CASSWTGTDTQYF. In nucleotides, the CDR3 is TGCGCCAGCAGCTGGACAGGCACAGATACGCAGTATTTT.

The gene calls are TRBV6-5 and TRBJ2-1; TRBD1 is a possible D gene (6 bases). V gave up 2 bases and J gave up 7 bases, with 15 bases separating them. CDR3 length: 15 amino acids. Germline CDR1 is MNHEY and CDR2 is SVGAGI. This CDR3 reads CASSYVPGEKNEQFF. CDR3 DNA: TGTGCCAGCAGTTACGTCCCAGGGGAAAAGAATGAGCAGTTCTTC.

Only a few counts were recorded for this clone. The rearrangement joins TRBV6-1 to TRBJ1-1; D perhaps matches TRBD1 (6 bases). Trimming removed 7 bases from V and 6 bases from J, with 18 bases in between. Germline CDR1 is MNHNS and CDR2 is SASEGT. The CDR3 is 14 residues long. The CDR3 spells CASKPGGGKAEAFF. In DNA form, the CDR3 reads TGTGCCAGCAAACCTGGAGGGGGGAAGGCTGAAGCTTTCTTT.

The chain has TRBV4-1 and TRBJ1-1; 9 bases are shared with TRBD1. Germline V CDR1 and CDR2: MGHRA, YSYEKL. This CDR3 contains 20 residues. The ends lost 3 bases at V and 3 bases at J; junction bases unmatched: 20. CDR3 sequence: CASSHETPDRGWGSDTEAFF. As DNA, the CDR3 is TGCGCCAGCAGCCACGAGACCCCCGACAGGGGGTGGGGTAGTGACACTGAAGCTTTCTTT.

The V call is TRBV9, the J call TRBJ1-1; D not resolved. In germline, CDR1 is SGDLS, CDR2 YYNGEE. There are 14 residues in the CDR3. The V end was cut by 3 bases, the J end by 5 bases, with 14 bases between. DNA of the CDR3: TGTGCCAGCAGCGCTGACGGCAGGTCAACTGAAGCTTTCTTT. Translation: CASSADGRSTEAFF.